The rows below give T cell receptor beta chains drawn from one sample of a study of T cell clonotyping in hematopoietic cell transplantation. Only in-frame clones appear in the TCRdb table, and some are missing; sequencing was by immunoSEQ multiplex PCR. Of around 8,000 clones in the sample, roughly nine tenths were seen once. This material consisted of PBMCs, taken 180 days after allogeneic stem cell transplant. The receptors come from a female patient between 50 and 60 years old who had an allogeneic stem cell transplant from an unrelated donor, so the T cells may come from the graft donor. Some clones in this sample may be carry-over from other donors' samples. CDR3s include the opening cysteine and the closing phenylalanine or tryptophan. Each record gives: V gene, clone size, CDR3 length, J gene, D gene, CDR3 protein, CDR3 DNA. D genes are given only for firm matches. Part of the rows lack a size; the others show once, few, many or a class for expanded clones.

TRBV28	few	15	TRBJ1-5	.	CASSFWDFSNQPQHF	TGTGCCAGCAGCTTCTGGGATTTCAGCAATCAGCCCCAGCATTTT
TRBV14	.	14	TRBJ2-2	.	CASSHLENTGELFF	TGTGCCAGCAGCCACTTAGAAAACACCGGGGAGCTGTTTTTT
TRBV6-1	.	15	TRBJ2-2	.	CASSPRTGHTGELFF	TGTGCCAGCAGCCCTAGAACAGGGCACACCGGGGAGCTGTTTTTT
TRBV10-2	.	13	TRBJ1-3	.	CASRTGLGNTIYF	TGCGCCAGCAGAACAGGGTTGGGAAACACCATATATTTT
TRBV6-6	.	15	TRBJ2-2	TRBD1	CASSPDRTPTGELFF	TGTGCCAGCAGCCCGGACAGGACCCCCACCGGGGAGCTGTTTTTT
TRBV7-9	.	13	TRBJ2-5	.	CASSPRVSETQYF	TGTGCCAGCAGTCCTAGGGTATCGGAGACCCAGTACTTC
TRBV19	.	15	TRBJ1-1	TRBD1	CASSPLDRPNTEAFF	TGTGCCAGTAGCCCGCTGGACAGGCCTAACACTGAAGCTTTCTTT
TRBV19	.	13	TRBJ2-3	.	CASGDVPTDTQYF	TGTGCCAGTGGCGACGTCCCCACAGATACGCAGTATTTT
TRBV14	.	18	TRBJ2-1	.	CASSQDGGWKALTNEQFF	TGTGCCAGCAGCCAAGATGGGGGGTGGAAGGCGTTAACAAATGAGCAGTTCTTC
TRBV7-9	.	13	TRBJ2-2	.	CASSLDWGGELFF	TGTGCCAGCAGCTTAGACTGGGGCGGGGAGCTGTTTTTT
TRBV5-1	.	16	TRBJ1-2	TRBD1	CASSSGGELANYGYTF	TGCGCCAGCAGCTCAGGGGGAGAACTAGCTAACTATGGCTACACCTTC
TRBV30	.	17	TRBJ1-5	.	CAWSGQTLRYSNQPQHF	TGTGCCTGGAGTGGCCAGACCCTTCGTTATAGCAATCAGCCCCAGCATTTT
TRBV5-6	.	15	TRBJ2-6	.	CASSLGLSGANVLTF	TGTGCCAGCAGCTTGGGGCTCTCTGGGGCCAACGTCCTGACTTTC
TRBV14	.	12	TRBJ2-7	.	CASSPHNYEQYF	TGTGCCAGCAGCCCGCATAACTACGAGCAGTACTTC
TRBV7-2	.	15	TRBJ1-2	TRBD1	CASSPRQGHPYGYTF	TGTGCCAGCAGCCCACGACAGGGGCACCCCTATGGCTACACCTTC
TRBV19	.	16	TRBJ1-1	.	CASSTRRQAQNTEAFF	TGTGCCAGTAGTACCCGGAGGCAGGCTCAGAACACTGAAGCTTTCTTT
TRBV5-1	.	14	TRBJ1-3	.	CASSLGRSGNTIYF	TGCGCCAGCAGCTTGGGCAGGAGCGGAAACACCATATATTTT
TRBV5-1	.	14	TRBJ1-1	.	CASSLGGGNTEAFF	TGCGCCAGCAGCTTGGGTGGGGGAAACACTGAAGCTTTCTTT
TRBV14	.	17	TRBJ2-2	.	CASSHRETRARGGELFF	TGTGCCAGCAGCCATCGGGAGACCCGGGCCCGCGGCGGGGAGCTGTTTTTT
TRBV7-7	few	18	TRBJ2-2	TRBD1	CASSPSVAQGVNTGELFF	TGTGCTAGCAGCCCCTCAGTGGCACAGGGGGTGAACACCGGGGAGCTGTTTTTT
TRBV7-9	.	15	TRBJ1-4	.	CASSPGVRVNEKLFF	TGTGCCAGCAGCCCGGGGGTCAGGGTGAATGAAAAACTGTTTTTT
TRBV5-1	.	15	TRBJ2-1	TRBD1	CASSSLDRVVNEQFF	TGCGCCAGCAGCTCGTTGGACAGGGTAGTCAATGAGCAGTTCTTC
TRBV9	.	15	TRBJ1-6	.	CASSGATVPGSPLHF	TGTGCCAGCAGCGGGGCGACCGTGCCCGGATCACCCCTCCACTTT
TRBV7-9	.	14	TRBJ2-2	.	CASSRDPNTGELFF	TGTGCCAGCAGCCGGGACCCGAACACCGGGGAGCTGTTTTTT
TRBV27	.	15	TRBJ2-7	TRBD2	CASSLVAGVTVEQYF	TGTGCCAGCAGTTTAGTAGCGGGAGTTACTGTCGAGCAGTACTTC
TRBV6-5	.	13	TRBJ1-5	.	CASSYGGNQPQHF	TGTGCCAGCAGTTATGGAGGCAATCAGCCCCAGCATTTT
TRBV7-6	.	13	TRBJ1-2	.	CASSRAHGYGYTF	TGTGCCAGCAGCAGAGCCCACGGCTATGGCTACACCTTC
TRBV5-1	.	14	TRBJ2-5	TRBD1	CASSLFLGTEAQYF	TGCGCCAGCAGCTTGTTCCTCGGGACAGAGGCCCAGTACTTC
TRBV6-1	.	12	TRBJ1-2	.	CATLRGDRGYTF	TGTGCCACTTTAAGGGGGGATCGAGGCTACACCTTC
TRBV10-1	.	12	TRBJ2-5	.	CASSESGKTQYF	TGCGCCAGCAGTGAGTCGGGAAAGACCCAGTACTTC
TRBV19	.	16	TRBJ1-5	.	CASSMWGNGGNQPQHF	TGTGCCAGTAGTATGTGGGGGAATGGCGGGAATCAGCCCCAGCATTTT
TRBV27	.	15	TRBJ1-5	.	CASSQSGFSNQPQHF	TGTGCCAGCTCCCAATCAGGGTTTAGCAATCAGCCCCAGCATTTT
TRBV19	.	13	TRBJ1-1	.	CASSIDGVREAFF	TGTGCCAGTAGTATAGACGGGGTTCGGGAAGCTTTCTTT
TRBV27	.	16	TRBJ2-3	TRBD2	CASSRDYIIGTDTQYF	TGTGCCAGCAGTAGGGACTACATCATCGGCACAGATACGCAGTATTTT
TRBV18	.	16	TRBJ2-3	.	CASSPTVGQSTDTQYF	TGTGCCAGCTCACCTACTGTGGGCCAGAGCACAGATACGCAGTATTTT
TRBV4-1	large	12	TRBJ1-6	.	CASSPDGSPLHF	TGCGCCAGCAGCCCTGATGGTTCACCCCTCCACTTT
TRBV28	.	13	TRBJ1-1	.	CASSLDVNTEAFF	TGTGCCAGCAGTTTAGACGTGAACACTGAAGCTTTCTTT
TRBV5-1	.	14	TRBJ2-5	TRBD1	CASSPQGAGETQYF	TGCGCCAGCAGCCCGCAGGGGGCGGGGGAGACCCAGTACTTC
TRBV28	.	15	TRBJ1-6	TRBD1	CANLIGTDSNSPLHF	TGTGCCAACCTAATAGGGACAGACAGTAATTCACCCCTCCACTTT
TRBV7-9	.	12	TRBJ1-3	.	CASTIYGNTIYF	TGTGCCAGCACCATATACGGAAACACCATATATTTT
TRBV11-2	.	13	TRBJ1-2	.	CASSLGPQHGYTF	TGTGCCAGCAGCCTGGGACCGCAACATGGCTACACCTTC
TRBV5-4	.	17	TRBJ1-1	TRBD1	CASSPIGGGTVVTEAFF	TGTGCCAGCAGCCCAATCGGGGGTGGGACAGTTGTCACTGAAGCTTTCTTT
TRBV7-2	.	15	TRBJ2-3	.	CASSFDRTSTDTQYF	TGTGCCAGCAGTTTCGACAGAACTAGCACAGATACGCAGTATTTT
TRBV14	.	13	TRBJ1-2	.	CASSQEINYGYTF	TGTGCCAGCAGCCAAGAAATTAACTATGGCTACACCTTC
TRBV19	.	16	TRBJ1-5	TRBD1	CASSHPGQGVNQPQHF	TGTGCCAGTAGTCACCCGGGACAGGGGGTCAATCAGCCCCAGCATTTT
TRBV11-2	.	15	TRBJ2-7	TRBD2	CASSWGLTLLGEQYF	TGTGCCAGCAGCTGGGGACTAACACTCCTCGGGGAGCAGTACTTC
TRBV7-8	once	18	TRBJ1-5	TRBD1	CASSLDGQGPYSNQPQHF	TGTGCCAGCAGCTTAGACGGACAGGGACCCTATAGCAATCAGCCCCAGCATTTT
TRBV4-2	.	16	TRBJ2-3	TRBD1	CASSQDLRQGEDTQYF	TGTGCCAGCAGCCAAGATCTCCGACAGGGGGAAGATACGCAGTATTTT
TRBV25-1	.	13	TRBJ1-1	.	CASLSVGNTEAFF	TGTGCCAGCCTCAGCGTGGGGAACACTGAAGCTTTCTTT
TRBV19	.	14	TRBJ2-2	.	CASGDGWDTGELFF	TGTGCCAGTGGAGACGGATGGGACACCGGGGAGCTGTTTTTT
TRBV5-8	.	15	TRBJ1-5	.	CASSIQGYSNQPQHF	TGTGCCAGCAGCATCCAAGGATATAGCAATCAGCCCCAGCATTTT